This record looks at one TCR beta chain sequence and its context. What it binds is not known. The data were produced by immunoSEQ multiplex PCR, yet TCRdb's version contains in-frame clones alone and is incomplete. The sample lists tens of thousands of clones; around nine tenths were seen once. The data originate from a study of T cell responses to AZD1222 COVID-19 vaccine. Study-wide points: The donor group comprised mostly white British people and more females; the analysis possibly underestimated clonal diversity.

Trimming shortened V by 5 bases and J by 9 bases, and 11 bases separated the two germline ends. Germline CDR1 SGHNT, CDR2 YENEEA. CDR3 length equals 12 residues. The V call is TRBV11-3, the J call TRBJ2-1; the D gene is possibly TRBD2 (6 bases). This clonotype was obtained from an adult who received the AZD1222 COVID-19 vaccine. Sample: peripheral blood, taken 28 days after the second AZD1222 dose. The CDR3 here is CASSVLGGEQFF. As DNA, the CDR3 is TGTGCCAGCAGCGTCTTGGGGGGTGAGCAGTTCTTC.